What follows are 25 T cell receptor beta chains derived from one specimen sequenced in a study of shared clonotypes between healthy human individuals. The protocol was immunoSEQ multiplex PCR, while the TCRdb copy is restricted to in-frame clones and leaves out a portion. Of about 490,000 clones in the sample, about 82% were seen once. Sequenced material: PBMCs. Every receptor here comes from a woman aged 40 to 50 in good health. Some clones in this sample may be carry-over from other donors' samples.

A word on this clone: This may arise from a read error, as a much more abundant clone is one base away. J is TRBJ1-2 and V is TRBV29-1, with TRBD1 matching 7 bases. Germline CDR1 reads SQVTM; CDR2 reads ANQGSEA. The CDR3 loop spans 13 amino acids. CDR3 sequence (DNA): TGCGGCGTTGAAGAAACAGGGGATGGTGGCTACACCTTC. Its translation: CGVEETGDGGYTF.

The chain links TRBV28 to TRBJ2-2, with D perhaps assigned TRBD1 or TRBD2 (6 bases each). CDR1 and CDR2 (germline): MDHEN, SYDVKM. V was clipped by 8 bases and J by 0 bases, with 10 bases between them. The CDR3 extends over 14 amino acids. This CDR3 is CASLGGTNTGELFF. The CDR3 DNA is TGTGCCAGCCTAGGGGGGACGAACACCGGGGAGCTGTTTTTT.

The chain is built from TRBV29-1 and TRBJ1-1; no firm D call. CDR1 SQVTM and CDR2 ANQGSEA come from the germline V gene. The CDR3 covers 12 residues. V was trimmed by 1 base and J by 3 bases, leaving 6 bases between them. CDR3 amino acids: CSVEGSDTEAFF. The CDR3 DNA reads TGCAGCGTTGAAGGGTCCGACACTGAAGCTTTCTTT.

V usage is TRBV4-1 and J usage is TRBJ1-2; the D is unclear. Trimming took 1 base from V and 2 from J, leaving 8 bases between them. CDR1 MGHRA and CDR2 YSYEKL come from the germline V gene. This CDR3 has 14 amino acids. The CDR3 nucleotides read TGCGCCAGCAGCCAAGCCGAAAAGAACTATGGCTACACCTTC. Its translation is CASSQAEKNYGYTF.

The chain is built from TRBV7-9 and TRBJ1-1, with 8 bases aligning to TRBD1. J gave up 3 bases and V 4 bases, and 7 bases lay outside the gene matches. Germline assignment: CDR1 SEHNR and CDR2 FQNEAQ (reference sequence). The CDR3 contains 15 residues. CDR3 region: CASSSSDRGDTEAFF. The DNA of the CDR3 is TGTGCCAGCAGCTCGAGTGACAGGGGAGACACTGAAGCTTTCTTT.

The rearrangement links TRBV7-9 to TRBJ2-5; 16 bases map to TRBD2. Germline lookup yields CDR1 SEHNR and CDR2 FQNEAQ (reference sequence). The CDR3 is made up of 17 amino acids. V dropped 6 bases and J dropped 5; count of bases not matched to a gene: 9. The DNA of the CDR3 is TGTGCCAGCAGACATCCGGGACTAGCGGGAGGGCCGGAGACCCAGTACTTC. Protein sequence: CASRHPGLAGGPETQYF. Variable domain in full (rest from reference TRBV7-9 and TRBJ2-5): DTGVSQNPRHKITKRGQNVTFRCDPISEHNRLYWYRQTLGQGPEFLTYFQNEAQLEKSRLLSDRFSAERPKGSFSTLEIQRTEQGDSAMYLCASRHPGLAGGPETQYFGPGTRLLVL.

The rearrangement uses TRBV6-4 and TRBJ2-7, with 8 bases that match TRBD1. V dropped 6 bases and J dropped 0; count of bases not matched to a gene: 4. Per germline, CDR1 MRHNA and CDR2 SNTAGT. The CDR3 is made up of 14 amino acids. The CDR3 loop is CASSRDRGSYEQYF. As DNA, the CDR3 is TGTGCCAGCAGCCGCGACAGGGGCTCCTACGAGCAGTACTTC.

V usage is TRBV28 and J usage is TRBJ2-5; no clear D. This CDR3 comprises 13 residues. The germline CDR1 and CDR2 sequences are MDHEN and SYDVKM. V was pared by 7 bases and J by 4 bases, with 13 bases between. The CDR3, as DNA: TGTGCCAGCACCCGATTCGTTGGAGAGACCCAGTACTTC. Translated, it gives CASTRFVGETQYF.

V and J are TRBV4-1 and TRBJ2-7; 7 bases match TRBD2. The germline V gene has CDR1 MGHRA and CDR2 YSYEKL. The CDR3 runs 14 residues. Unmatched junction bases numbered 6, after V lost 4 bases and J lost 3 bases. The CDR3 region is CASSRVGGVYEQYF. CDR3 DNA: TGCGCCAGCAGCCGGGTGGGGGGGGTCTACGAGCAGTACTTC.

This clone was detected once. The chain combines TRBV6-4 with TRBJ2-1; 8 bases fit TRBD1. Per germline, CDR1 MRHNA and CDR2 SNTAGT. V dropped 4 bases and J dropped 5; count of bases not matched to a gene: 7. The CDR3 consists of 15 residues. The CDR3 loop is CASSAQGAMDNEQFF. CDR3 in DNA: TGTGCCAGCAGTGCGCAGGGGGCTATGGACAATGAGCAGTTCTTC.

The chain has TRBV14 and TRBJ1-1; D perhaps matches TRBD1 (5 bases). CDR3 length: 14 residues. The V end was cut by 4 bases, the J end by 6 bases, with 15 bases between. Germline lookup yields CDR1 SGHDN and CDR2 FVKESK. The DNA for the CDR3 is TGTGCCAGCAGCCCCCTCGGGGGGAGTGCTGAAGCTTTCTTT. Its translation: CASSPLGGSAEAFF. Looking up the rest from reference TRBV14 and TRBJ1-1 gives the full variable domain: EAGVTQFPSHSVIEKGQTVTLRCDPISGHDNLYWYRRVMGKEIKFLLHFVKESKQDESGMPNNRFLAERTGGTYSTLKVQPAELEDSGVYFCASSPLGGSAEAFFGQGTRLTVV.

The chain couples TRBV7-9 to TRBJ2-2; D unresolved. This CDR3 is 14 amino acids long. V dropped 7 bases and J dropped 7 bases, with 16 bases sitting between them. Germline CDR1 SEHNR, CDR2 FQNEAQ (reference sequence). The CDR3 reads CASTQLNAGGELFF. The CDR3 DNA reads TGTGCCAGCACCCAATTAAATGCTGGCGGGGAGCTGTTTTTT.

This clone turned up a few times. The junction differs from germline at one of its ends, possibly a read error. This chain links TRBV7-2 with TRBJ2-7; 9 bases map to TRBD2. Germline V gene data show CDR1 as SGHTA and CDR2 as FQGNSA. This CDR3 is built from 14 residues. CDR3 DNA: TGTGCCAGCAGCCGGGGACTAGCAACCTACGAGCGGTACTTC. This gives the protein CASSRGLATYERYF.

The gene calls are TRBV29-1 and TRBJ2-2; D assignment may be TRBD1 or TRBD2 (5 bases each). Germline V CDR1 and CDR2: SQVTM, ANQGSEA. V was pared by 5 bases and J by 2 bases, with 21 bases between. This CDR3 comprises 17 residues. CDR3 in DNA: TGCAGCGTTCCCAATACTAACCGGGACCACAACACCGGGGAGCTGTTTTTT. Translation: CSVPNTNRDHNTGELFF.

The V and J genes are TRBV10-1 and TRBJ2-7; TRBD2 agrees at 9 bases. The germline gives CDR1 WNHNN, CDR2 SYGVQD (reference sequence). The CDR3 totals 18 residues. Trimming removed 6 bases from V and 7 bases from J; junction bases left unmatched: 22. The CDR3 DNA reads TGCGCCAGCAGCGCCGCTAGCGGGAAGGGCCCGTGGGCCCGGGAGCAGTACTTC. Its translation is CASSAASGKGPWAREQYF.

The V gene is TRBV27, the J gene TRBJ2-5; TRBD2 matches at 7 bases. The CDR3 sequence is 15 residues long. Germline V CDR1 and CDR2: MNHEY, SMNVEV (reference sequence). V gave up 6 bases and J gave up 11 bases; unmatched junction bases: 18. CDR3 residues: CASSFGGISTGEQYF. The DNA for the CDR3 is TGTGCCAGCAGCTTCGGGGGGATTTCAACAGGAGAGCAGTACTTC.

This chain connects TRBV7-2 to TRBJ2-4; D may be TRBD1 (7 bases). V was shortened by 5 bases and J by 7 bases, with 18 bases between the two germline ends. This CDR3 has 15 amino acids. The germline V gene encodes CDR1 SGHTA and CDR2 FQGNSA. The CDR3 bases are TGTGCCAGCAGCACTTACTTGACAGGGAGGAACATTCAGTACTTC. Its protein product is CASSTYLTGRNIQYF.

In its sample, this clone was seen many times. The chain combines TRBV5-6 with TRBJ2-2; 9 bases match TRBD2. After removal of 2 bases from V and 4 bases from J, the junction contained 0 bases not matched to a gene. Germline CDR1 reads SGHDT; CDR2 reads YYEEEE. The length of the CDR3 is 14 residues. CDR3 loop: CASSLLAGTGELFF. Written as DNA, the CDR3 is TGTGCCAGCAGCTTACTAGCGGGCACCGGGGAGCTGTTTTTT.

The chain has TRBV9 and TRBJ2-7; D gene unclear. Germline values: CDR1 SGDLS, CDR2 YYNGEE. With 7 bases removed from V and 4 bases from J, the gap between germline ends came to 6 bases. CDR3 length: 10 amino acids. The CDR3 DNA reads TGTGCCAGCCATTTTTACGAGCAGTACTTC. Residues: CASHFYEQYF.

The genes are TRBV6-5 and TRBJ2-7; unclear D gene. Germline CDR1 is MNHEY and CDR2 is SVGAGI. The CDR3 has 15 residues. Trimming removed 0 bases from V and 2 bases from J, with 11 bases in between. As DNA, the CDR3 is TGTGCCAGCAGTTACTCCGCCTTTTCCCCCTACGAGCAGTACTTC. Translated: CASSYSAFSPYEQYF.

The V and J genes are TRBV4-1 and TRBJ2-7; D remains ambiguous. Trimming shortened V by 0 bases and J by 4 bases, and 1 base separated the two germline ends. This CDR3 has 11 residues. The germline V gene encodes CDR1 MGHRA and CDR2 YSYEKL. As DNA, the CDR3 is TGCGCCAGCAGCCAAGAATACGAGCAGTACTTC. Protein product: CASSQEYEQYF.

V and J are TRBV27 and TRBJ2-3; 7 bases align to TRBD2. The V gene's germline CDR1 is MNHEY and CDR2 SMNVEV (reference sequence). The CDR3 runs to 15 residues. The trim removed 1 base at V and 5 bases at J, leaving 6 bases unmatched. The CDR3: CASSLFRGRRDTQYF. The CDR3 DNA sequence: TGTGCCAGCAGTTTATTCCGCGGGAGAAGAGATACGCAGTATTTT.

The J gene is TRBJ2-7, the V gene TRBV6-6; D is possibly TRBD1 (6 bases). Trimming stripped 7 bases from V and 1 base from J, with 14 bases between. In germline, CDR1 is MNHNY, CDR2 SVGAGI (reference sequence). The CDR3 is made up of 14 amino acids. The CDR3 spells CASTDRPKSYEQYF. Written as DNA, the CDR3 is TGTGCCAGCACCGACAGGCCCAAATCCTACGAGCAGTACTTC.

Points on this clone: The sample holds other DNA sequences that translate to the same CDR3. The gene calls are TRBV11-2 and TRBJ1-1, with TRBD1 matching 7 bases. Germline values: CDR1 SGHAT, CDR2 FQNNGV. V was pared by 5 bases and J by 1 base, with 4 bases of the junction left unmatched. The CDR3 length is 14 residues. As DNA, the CDR3 is TGTGCCAGCAGCCTAGGACAGGCGAACACTGAAGCTTTCTTT. Protein: CASSLGQANTEAFF.

The rearrangement uses TRBV19 and TRBJ2-2; D gene ambiguous. CDR1 and CDR2 (germline): LNHDA, SQIVND (reference sequence). The CDR3 totals 15 residues. Trimming stripped 3 bases from V and 0 bases from J, with 8 bases between. The CDR3 region has the DNA TGTGCCAGTAGTATTCGAGAACCGAACACCGGGGAGCTGTTTTTT. Amino acid sequence: CASSIREPNTGELFF.